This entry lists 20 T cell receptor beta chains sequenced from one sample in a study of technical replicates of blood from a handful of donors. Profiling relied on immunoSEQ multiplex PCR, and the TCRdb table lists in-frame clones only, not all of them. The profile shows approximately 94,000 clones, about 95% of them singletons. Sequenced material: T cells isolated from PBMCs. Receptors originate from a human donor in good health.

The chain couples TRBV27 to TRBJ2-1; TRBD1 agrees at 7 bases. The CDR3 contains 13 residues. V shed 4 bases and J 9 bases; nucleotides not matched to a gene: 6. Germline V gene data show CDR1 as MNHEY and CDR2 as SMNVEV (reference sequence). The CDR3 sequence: CASSYEGATEQFF. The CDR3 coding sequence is TGTGCCAGCAGTTATGAGGGGGCCACTGAGCAGTTCTTC.

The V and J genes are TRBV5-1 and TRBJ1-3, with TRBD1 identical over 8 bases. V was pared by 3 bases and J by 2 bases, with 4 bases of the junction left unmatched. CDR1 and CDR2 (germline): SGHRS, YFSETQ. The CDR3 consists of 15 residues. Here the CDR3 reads CASSSQGAAGNTIYF. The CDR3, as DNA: TGCGCCAGCAGCTCGCAGGGGGCTGCTGGAAACACCATATATTTT.

The CDR3 protein is CASSPNRGDGYTF. CDR3 coding DNA: TGTGCCAGCTCACCGAACAGGGGAGACGGCTACACCTTC. This chain connects TRBV18 to TRBJ1-2; 7 bases align to TRBD1. Germline V CDR1 and CDR2: KGHSH, LQKENI. After removal of 3 bases from V and 8 bases from J, the junction contained 6 bases not matched to a gene. CDR3 size: 13 residues.

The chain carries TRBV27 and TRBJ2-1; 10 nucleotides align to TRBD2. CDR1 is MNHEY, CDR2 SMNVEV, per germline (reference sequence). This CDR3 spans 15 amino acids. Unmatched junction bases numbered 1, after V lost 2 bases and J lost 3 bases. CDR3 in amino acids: CASSLLAGVYNEQFF. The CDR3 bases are TGTGCCAGCAGTTTACTAGCGGGAGTCTACAATGAGCAGTTCTTC.

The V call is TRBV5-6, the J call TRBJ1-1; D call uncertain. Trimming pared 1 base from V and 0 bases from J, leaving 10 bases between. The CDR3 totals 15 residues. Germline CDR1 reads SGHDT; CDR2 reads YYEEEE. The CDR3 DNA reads TGTGCCAGCAGCTTGTTATTACAGTTGAACACTGAAGCTTTCTTT. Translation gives CASSLLLQLNTEAFF.

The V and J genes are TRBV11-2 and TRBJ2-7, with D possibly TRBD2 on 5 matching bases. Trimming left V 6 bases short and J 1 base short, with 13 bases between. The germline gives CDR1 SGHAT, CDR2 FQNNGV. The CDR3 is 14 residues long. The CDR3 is CASRGFGGSYEQYF. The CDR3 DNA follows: TGTGCCAGCAGAGGTTTCGGAGGATCCTACGAGCAGTACTTC.

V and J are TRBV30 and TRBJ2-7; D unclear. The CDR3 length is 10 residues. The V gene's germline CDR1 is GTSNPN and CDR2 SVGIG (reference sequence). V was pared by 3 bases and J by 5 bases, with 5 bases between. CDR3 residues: CAWRSHEQYF. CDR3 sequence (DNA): TGTGCCTGGAGGTCTCACGAGCAGTACTTC.

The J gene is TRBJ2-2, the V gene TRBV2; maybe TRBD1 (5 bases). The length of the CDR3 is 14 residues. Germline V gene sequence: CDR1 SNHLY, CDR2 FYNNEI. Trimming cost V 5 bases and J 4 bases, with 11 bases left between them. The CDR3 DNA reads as TGTGCCAGCAGTTTACAGGTCTCCACCGGGGAGCTGTTTTTT. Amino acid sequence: CASSLQVSTGELFF.

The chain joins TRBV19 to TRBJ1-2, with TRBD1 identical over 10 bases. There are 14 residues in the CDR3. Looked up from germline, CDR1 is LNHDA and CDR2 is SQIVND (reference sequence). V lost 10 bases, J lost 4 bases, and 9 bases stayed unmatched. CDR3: CATSAGTGVYGYTF. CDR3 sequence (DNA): TGTGCCACCTCCGCCGGGACAGGGGTCTATGGCTACACCTTC.

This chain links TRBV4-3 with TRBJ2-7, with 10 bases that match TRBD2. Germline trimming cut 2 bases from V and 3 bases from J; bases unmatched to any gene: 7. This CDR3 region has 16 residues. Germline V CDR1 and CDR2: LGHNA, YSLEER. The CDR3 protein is CASSQLSGRPFYEQYF. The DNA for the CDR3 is TGCGCCAGCAGCCAACTTAGCGGGAGGCCTTTCTACGAGCAGTACTTC.

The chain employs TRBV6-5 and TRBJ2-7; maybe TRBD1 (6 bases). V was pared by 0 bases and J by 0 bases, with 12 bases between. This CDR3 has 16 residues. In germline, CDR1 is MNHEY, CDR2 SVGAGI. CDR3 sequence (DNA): TGTGCCAGCAGTTACTCGGCAGGGGTGAGCTCCTACGAGCAGTACTTC. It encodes CASSYSAGVSSYEQYF.

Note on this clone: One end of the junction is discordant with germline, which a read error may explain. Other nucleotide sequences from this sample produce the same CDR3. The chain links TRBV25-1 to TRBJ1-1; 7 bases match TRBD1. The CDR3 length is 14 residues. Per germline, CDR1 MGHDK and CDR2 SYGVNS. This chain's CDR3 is CASSKLGQNTEAFF. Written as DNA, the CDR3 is TGTGCCAGCAGTAAACTGGGACAGAACACTGAGGCTTTCTTT.

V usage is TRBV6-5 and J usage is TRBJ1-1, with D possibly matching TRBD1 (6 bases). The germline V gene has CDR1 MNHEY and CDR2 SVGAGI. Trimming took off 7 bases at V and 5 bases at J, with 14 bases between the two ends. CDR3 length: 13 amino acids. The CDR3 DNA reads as TGTGCCAGCATTGAAAGGGGGAGTACTGAAGCTTTCTTT. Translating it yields CASIERGSTEAFF.

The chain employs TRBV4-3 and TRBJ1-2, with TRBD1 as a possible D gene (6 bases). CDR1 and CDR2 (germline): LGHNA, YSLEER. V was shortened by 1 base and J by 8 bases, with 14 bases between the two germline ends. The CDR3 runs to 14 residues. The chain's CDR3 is CASSQGGGNYGYTF. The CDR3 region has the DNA TGCGCCAGCAGCCAAGGAGGGGGAAATTACGGCTACACCTTC.

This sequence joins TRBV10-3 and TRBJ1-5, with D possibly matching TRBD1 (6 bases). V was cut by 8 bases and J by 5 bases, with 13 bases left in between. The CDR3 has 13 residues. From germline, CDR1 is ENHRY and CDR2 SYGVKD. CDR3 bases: TGTGCCATCTCCCCAGGGGCCTATCAGCCCCAGCATTTT. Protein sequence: CAISPGAYQPQHF.

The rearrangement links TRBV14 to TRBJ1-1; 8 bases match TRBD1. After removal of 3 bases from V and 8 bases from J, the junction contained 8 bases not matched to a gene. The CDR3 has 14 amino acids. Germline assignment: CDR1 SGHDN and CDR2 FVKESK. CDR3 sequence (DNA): TGTGCCAGCAGCCATGGAGGACAGGGAAACGAAGCTTTCTTT. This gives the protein CASSHGGQGNEAFF.

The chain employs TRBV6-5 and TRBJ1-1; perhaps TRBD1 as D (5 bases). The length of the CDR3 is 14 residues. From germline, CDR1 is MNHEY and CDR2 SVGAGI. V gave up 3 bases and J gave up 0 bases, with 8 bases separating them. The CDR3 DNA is TGTGCCAGCAGTTATGGGACTGTGAACACTGAAGCTTTCTTT. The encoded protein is CASSYGTVNTEAFF.

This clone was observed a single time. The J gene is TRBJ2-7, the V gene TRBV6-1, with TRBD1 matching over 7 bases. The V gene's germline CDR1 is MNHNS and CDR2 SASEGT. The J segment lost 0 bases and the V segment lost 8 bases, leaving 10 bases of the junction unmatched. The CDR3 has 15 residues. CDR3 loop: CASGVGQANSYEQYF. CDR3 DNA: TGTGCCAGCGGGGTAGGACAGGCAAACTCCTACGAGCAGTACTTC.

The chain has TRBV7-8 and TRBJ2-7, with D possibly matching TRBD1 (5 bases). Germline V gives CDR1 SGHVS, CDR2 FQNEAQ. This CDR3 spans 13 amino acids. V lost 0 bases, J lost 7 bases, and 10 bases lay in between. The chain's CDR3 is CASSLAGVLEQYF. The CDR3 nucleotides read TGTGCCAGCAGCTTAGCAGGGGTATTGGAGCAGTACTTC.

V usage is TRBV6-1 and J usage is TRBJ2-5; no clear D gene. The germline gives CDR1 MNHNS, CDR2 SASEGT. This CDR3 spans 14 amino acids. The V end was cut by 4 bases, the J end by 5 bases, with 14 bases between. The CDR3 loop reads CASSGQASGETQYF. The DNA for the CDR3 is TGTGCCAGCAGTGGGCAGGCCTCTGGGGAGACCCAGTACTTC.